This TCR beta chain was sequenced in a study of cytomegalovirus exposure and HLA in healthy donors. Study details: Roughly 180 million T cells yielded approximately 100 million unique TCR beta sequences, as an earlier analysis found.

Though probably carrying unrecorded immune exposures, donors were nominally healthy at sampling. Comment on this clone: The antigen is not known.

CDR1 and CDR2 from the germline V gene are KGHSH and LQKENI. The CDR3 sequence is 13 residues long. V lost 2 bases to trimming and J lost 6 bases; unmatched junction nucleotides: 3. PCR was performed using 60 Vbeta and 13 Jbeta primers. This table comes from immunoSEQ multiplex PCR, and its TCRdb copy is limited to in-frame clones, with some not included. Recorded for this sample: 140,000 to 150,000 clones. Whole-study results and caveats: Sequence variants that were highly shared formed a cluster that was likely a sequencing artifact.

This chain connects TRBV18 to TRBJ1-1, with TRBD1 identical over 7 bases. This receptor was obtained from a male donor in good health and CMV-seronegative. Sequenced material: PBMCs. The CDR3 protein is CASSPVTGAEAFF. The CDR3, as DNA: TGTGCCAGCTCACCAGTCACAGGGGCTGAAGCTTTCTTT.